This TCR beta chain was observed in a study of T cells after yellow fever vaccination. General study findings and limits: Peaking faster, on day 5 versus 15, the secondary response was nonetheless weaker.

5'RACE template switching generated TCR cDNA, adding a universal primer site and UMIs. TCRdb processed the 5' RACE reads anew with MiXCR; each CDR3 protein has one entry. The sample lists 400,000 to 450,000 distinct CDR3 sequences, over 15% occurring once. CDR1 and CDR2 (germline): MNHEY, SVGAGI. The J segment lost 2 bases and the V segment lost 0 bases, leaving 4 bases of the junction unmatched. The CDR3 extends over 17 amino acids. On this clonotype: Its antigen is not identified.

The source is a man in his late teens or twenties who received the YFV17D yellow fever vaccine. Here the sequenced sample was PBMCs, taken before the yellow fever booster vaccination. The rearrangement uses TRBV6-5 and TRBJ2-1, with TRBD2 matching over 10 bases. CDR3 sequence reads: CASSYSRLAGAYNEQFF. The CDR3 DNA sequence: TGTGCCAGCAGTTACTCGAGGCTAGCGGGGGCCTACAATGAGCAGTTCTTC.